The present entry profiles one TCR beta chain with its context. Its specificity is not known. Germline CDR1 reads LGHNA; CDR2 reads YNFKEQ. There are 19 residues in the CDR3. V dropped 0 bases and J dropped 0; count of bases not matched to a gene: 9. Extracted from the samples, RNA was reverse transcribed into cDNA to serve as the sequencing template. Repertoires were generated with immunoSEQ multiplex PCR, while TCRdb's copy carries only in-frame clones and drops some. The sample has 200,000 or so clones, 50% to 65% seen once. The sample is drawn from a study of CD8+ T cells in alopecia areata. Findings and caveats of the study: Scalp samples also yield sequences from resident alphabeta T cells of normal skin.

This receptor was identified in a human donor with alopecia areata. V gene TRBV4-2 combines with J gene TRBJ1-5, with TRBD1 identical over 9 bases. The specimen was CD4+ T cells sorted from blood, collected at week 0. This chain's CDR3 is CASSQDIEDRGYSNQPQHF. CDR3 nucleotide sequence: TGTGCCAGCAGCCAAGATATTGAAGACAGGGGGTATAGCAATCAGCCCCAGCATTTT.